Listed below are T cell receptor beta chains from one sample, sequenced in a study of T-cell memory formation after mild COVID-19. TCRdb ran MiXCR on the 5' RACE reads and lists one entry per CDR3 protein. Here the sample spans a few hundred thousand distinct CDR3 sequences, nearly 25% being singletons. Material: PBMCs or a T cell subset sorted from them (not recorded which). The receptors shown here come from an adult woman who had mild COVID-19 (a few samples of this study predate the infection). Cell type and time point are not known. Each CDR3 is given with its conserved first and last residue. Each record gives: D gene, clone size, V gene, J gene, CDR3 DNA, CDR3 protein. The D gene is left open where the match is weak. Size tells how often a clone was seen (once, few, many) or the class of an expanded clone, and some rows leave it out.

d_call: NA
clone_size: NA
v_call: TRBV30
j_call: TRBJ2-3
cdr3_nt: TGTGCCTGGGAACTTCTCACAGATACGCAGTATTTT
cdr3_aa: CAWELLTDTQYF

d_call: NA
clone_size: few
v_call: TRBV7-2
j_call: TRBJ2-7
cdr3_nt: TGTGCCAGCAGCTTAGGCTCTGGGCTCCTTTACGAGCAGTACTTC
cdr3_aa: CASSLGSGLLYEQYF

d_call: TRBD2
clone_size: NA
v_call: TRBV9
j_call: TRBJ2-5
cdr3_nt: TGTGCCAGCAGCGTAGGAGCTAGCGGGAGAGAGACCCAGTACTTC
cdr3_aa: CASSVGASGRETQYF

d_call: TRBD2
clone_size: few
v_call: TRBV10-3
j_call: TRBJ2-3
cdr3_nt: TGTGCCATCAGTCGAAAAGCGGGAGTCCGAACAGATACGCAGTATTTT
cdr3_aa: CAISRKAGVRTDTQYF

d_call: NA
clone_size: NA
v_call: TRBV20-1
j_call: TRBJ2-7
cdr3_nt: TGCAGTGGAGGGGGGAGCTCCTACGAGCAGTACTTC
cdr3_aa: CSGGGSSYEQYF

d_call: NA
clone_size: NA
v_call: TRBV14
j_call: TRBJ2-1
cdr3_nt: TGTGCCAGCAGCCAAGGAGTAGGGAGTGAGCAGTTCTTC
cdr3_aa: CASSQGVGSEQFF

d_call: NA
clone_size: few
v_call: TRBV7-2
j_call: TRBJ2-7
cdr3_nt: TGTGCCACTTCGGGTGGGGGTCCTAAATACGAGCAGTACTTC
cdr3_aa: CATSGGGPKYEQYF

d_call: TRBD1
clone_size: few
v_call: TRBV7-2
j_call: TRBJ2-3
cdr3_nt: TGTGCCAGCAGCTTAGGGACAGGGCCGGGGGATACGCAGTATTTT
cdr3_aa: CASSLGTGPGDTQYF

d_call: NA
clone_size: few
v_call: TRBV4-1
j_call: TRBJ2-7
cdr3_nt: TGCGCCAGCAGGCCCTCAAGCTCCTACGAGCAGTACTTC
cdr3_aa: CASRPSSSYEQYF

d_call: TRBD1
clone_size: once
v_call: TRBV19
j_call: TRBJ1-2
cdr3_nt: TGTGCCAGCATTTCGACAGGGTTTAATGGCTACACCTTC
cdr3_aa: CASISTGFNGYTF

d_call: NA
clone_size: NA
v_call: TRBV7-2
j_call: TRBJ1-1
cdr3_nt: TGTGCCAGCAGCTTAATGGGGAAGGGCACTGAAGCTTTCTTT
cdr3_aa: CASSLMGKGTEAFF

d_call: NA
clone_size: many
v_call: TRBV20-1
j_call: TRBJ1-6
cdr3_nt: TGCAGTGCTAGAGATCCCAGGGCAGGGACACCCCTCCACTTT
cdr3_aa: CSARDPRAGTPLHF

d_call: NA
clone_size: NA
v_call: TRBV11-2
j_call: TRBJ2-2
cdr3_nt: TGTGCCAGCAGAGGCCTGGGCCCAGGAGCCGGGGAGCTGTTTTTT
cdr3_aa: CASRGLGPGAGELFF

d_call: NA
clone_size: few
v_call: TRBV7-2
j_call: TRBJ2-3
cdr3_nt: TGTGCCAGCAGCCTTTTTACACACACAGTGGGAGATACGCAGTATTTT
cdr3_aa: CASSLFTHTVGDTQYF

d_call: TRBD1
clone_size: NA
v_call: TRBV7-6
j_call: TRBJ1-6
cdr3_nt: TGTGCCAGCAGCTTAGGACAGGGGGGAAATTCACCCCTCCACTTT
cdr3_aa: CASSLGQGGNSPLHF

d_call: TRBD2
clone_size: NA
v_call: TRBV7-9
j_call: TRBJ2-1
cdr3_nt: TGTGCCAGCAGCCAGACTAGCGGGAGCGACAATGAGCAGTTCTTC
cdr3_aa: CASSQTSGSDNEQFF

d_call: NA
clone_size: few
v_call: TRBV19
j_call: TRBJ1-5
cdr3_nt: TGTGCCAGTAGTACAGGGAATCAGCCCCAGCATTTT
cdr3_aa: CASSTGNQPQHF

d_call: TRBD2
clone_size: few
v_call: TRBV25-1
j_call: TRBJ2-5
cdr3_nt: TGTGCCAGCAGTGAGAGCGGGAGGGCCAGAGGAGAGACCCAGTACTTC
cdr3_aa: CASSESGRARGETQYF

d_call: TRBD1
clone_size: few
v_call: TRBV20-1
j_call: TRBJ2-7
cdr3_nt: TGCAGTGCTAGAGGCAGGGGGCGAGTCTATCACGAGCAGTACTTC
cdr3_aa: CSARGRGRVYHEQYF

d_call: NA
clone_size: NA
v_call: TRBV7-3
j_call: TRBJ2-6
cdr3_nt: TGTGCCAGCAGCTTAAGGCATGGCCAGGGCACGGGCTCTGGGGCCAACGTCCTGACTTTC
cdr3_aa: CASSLRHGQGTGSGANVLTF

d_call: NA
clone_size: NA
v_call: TRBV9
j_call: TRBJ1-3
cdr3_nt: TGTGCCAGCAGCGTAGAGGGAGGGCGGATTGGAAACACCATATATTTT
cdr3_aa: CASSVEGGRIGNTIYF

d_call: NA
clone_size: NA
v_call: TRBV25-1
j_call: TRBJ1-2
cdr3_nt: TGTGCCAGCAGTGAGACAGTTTATGGCTACACCTTC
cdr3_aa: CASSETVYGYTF

d_call: TRBD2
clone_size: NA
v_call: TRBV7-3
j_call: TRBJ2-1
cdr3_nt: TGTGCCAGCAGCTTAAGGCCCGCGACTAGCGGGAGTAGTAATGAGCAGTTCTTC
cdr3_aa: CASSLRPATSGSSNEQFF